This T cell receptor beta chain was identified in a study of blood T cell repertoires in COVID-19. Study background: Sources were T cells, B-cell-depleted T cells, or PBMCs; the material itself was cDNA or gDNA.

This clone was recorded a few times. In the authors' methods: Amplification of reference gene primers provided the estimated nucleated cell counts. The table came from immunoSEQ multiplex PCR; TCRdb's copy has only in-frame clones and leaves some out. The V and J calls and clone size come from that table; D and trimming were worked out from the DNA. The sample has 250,000 to 350,000 clones, around 86% seen once; the top ten hold about 3%. Specimen: peripheral blood. This sequence was found in a woman aged 25 to 39 with active or convalescent COVID-19.

Here the CDR3 reads CASSLGVSGANRHYEQYF. CDR3 DNA: TGTGCCAGCAGCTTAGGTGTTAGCGGGGCAAACAGACACTACGAGCAGTACTTC. The chain joins TRBV7-2 to TRBJ2-7; 8 bases align to TRBD2. The CDR3 covers 18 residues. With 1 base clipped from V and 3 bases from J, the junction kept 14 bases outside the gene matches. The germline CDR1 and CDR2 sequences are SGHTA and FQGNSA.